The next 15 T cell receptor beta chains were all read from a single sample in a study of blood T cell repertoires in COVID-19. The repertoire was sequenced with immunoSEQ multiplex PCR; TCRdb's copy has only in-frame clones and lacks some. The sample lists under 200,000 clones; around 87% were seen once. The sequencing sample was made of peripheral blood. The receptors derive from a young man with acute or convalescent COVID-19.

This clone occurred once. This CDR3 is CASSMGGAGELFF. The CDR3 DNA sequence: TGTGCCAGTAGTATGGGAGGGGCCGGGGAGCTGTTTTTT. This rearrangement joins TRBV19 to TRBJ2-2; 7 bases are shared with TRBD2. The CDR3 sequence is 13 residues long. The germline gives CDR1 LNHDA, CDR2 SQIVND (reference sequence). The ends lost 3 bases at V and 6 bases at J; junction bases unmatched: 1.

In DNA, the CDR3 is TGTGCCAGCAGCCAGGCCCCGGGACTAGCGGGGGTATCCAATGAGCAGTTCTTC. It yields the protein CASSQAPGLAGVSNEQFF. V and J are TRBV3-1 (or the pseudogene TRBV3-2) and TRBJ2-1; 14 bases line up with TRBD2. The J segment lost 6 bases and the V segment lost 3 bases, leaving 10 bases of the junction unmatched. The CDR3 covers 18 residues. Germline CDR1 and CDR2: LGHDT and YNNKEL (reference sequence).

This clone was detected only once. V is TRBV19 and J is TRBJ2-7; D is undetermined. The germline CDR1 and CDR2 sequences are LNHDA and SQIVND (reference sequence). Trimming took off 3 bases at V and 2 bases at J, with 11 bases between the two ends. The CDR3 is made up of 14 amino acids. CDR3 sequence: CASSILGSTYEQYF. The CDR3 DNA is TGTGCCAGTAGTATTTTGGGCAGCACCTACGAGCAGTACTTC.

The chain couples TRBV30 to TRBJ2-1, with 10 bases matching TRBD2. With V trimmed by 3 bases and J by 6 bases, 8 bases remained unmatched. Germline-derived CDR1 and CDR2 are GTSNPN and SVGIG (reference sequence). The CDR3 is 15 residues long. Written as DNA, the CDR3 is TGTGCCTGGAGGAGCGGGGGGGCCGGGGGCAATGAGCAGTTCTTC. This translates into CAWRSGGAGGNEQFF.

The rearrangement uses TRBV3-1 (or the pseudogene TRBV3-2) and TRBJ1-2; a weak D match, TRBD1 (5 bases). V was shortened by 4 bases and J by 4 bases, with 13 bases between the two germline ends. This CDR3 is 14 amino acids long. The germline V gene encodes CDR1 LGHDT and CDR2 YNNKEL (reference sequence). Here the CDR3 DNA reads TGTGCCAGCAGCCCGGAGGGACGGTTCTATGGCTACACCTTC. This gives the protein CASSPEGRFYGYTF.

This clone was seen only a few times. This chain links TRBV6-5 with TRBJ2-7; 10 positions match TRBD2. Germline trimming cut 2 bases from V and 3 bases from J; bases unmatched to any gene: 4. The CDR3 is 15 residues long. The germline gives CDR1 MNHEY, CDR2 SVGAGI. The CDR3 nucleotides are TGTGCCAGCAGTTACAGCCTAGCGGGGGACTACGAGCAGTACTTC. As protein: CASSYSLAGDYEQYF.

The V gene is TRBV19, the J gene TRBJ1-2; no firm D call. The CDR3 runs to 11 residues. V dropped 8 bases and J dropped 4 bases, with 8 bases sitting between them. From germline, CDR1 is LNHDA and CDR2 SQIVND (reference sequence). CDR3 sequence (DNA): TGTGCCAGTGGAGACTCCTATGGCTACACCTTC. It is translated as CASGDSYGYTF. Full variable domain (outside the CDR3, taken from reference TRBV19 and TRBJ1-2): DGGITQSPKYLFRKEGQNVTLSCEQNLNHDAMYWYRQDPGQGLRLIYYSQIVNDFQKGDIAEGYSVSREKKESFPLTVTSAQKNPTAFYLCASGDSYGYTFGSGTRLTVV.

This clone was seen a handful of times. This chain joins TRBV2 and TRBJ2-1; 10 bases are a match to TRBD1. The CDR3 is made up of 16 amino acids. The J segment lost 6 bases and the V segment lost 8 bases, leaving 13 bases of the junction unmatched. Germline V gene data show CDR1 as SNHLY and CDR2 as FYNNEI. In DNA form, the CDR3 reads TGTGCCAGCTCACCTCACCCGGGACAGGGGTTCAATGAGCAGTTCTTC. It encodes CASSPHPGQGFNEQFF.

The chain combines TRBV4-1 with TRBJ1-1, with D uncertain. With 3 bases removed from V and 5 bases from J, the gap between germline ends came to 19 bases. The germline gives CDR1 MGHRA, CDR2 YSYEKL. CDR3 length: 16 residues. CDR3 loop: CASSHPGGAAGTEAFF. CDR3 nucleotides: TGCGCCAGCAGCCACCCCGGAGGAGCGGCGGGTACTGAAGCTTTCTTT.

This clone showed up just once. The rearrangement links TRBV12-3 or TRBV12-4 to TRBJ1-1; 7 nucleotides agree with TRBD1. V shed 6 bases, J shed 4 bases, and the junction held 5 bases outside the gene matches. The CDR3 has 13 amino acids. CDR3 in DNA: TGTGCCAGCAGGTATACAGGGGCCACTGAAGCTTTCTTT. Translated: CASRYTGATEAFF.

The rearrangement uses TRBV5-1 and TRBJ1-6; TRBD1 matches at 7 bases. This CDR3 is built from 15 residues. The germline V gene encodes CDR1 SGHRS and CDR2 YFSETQ. V was pared by 3 bases and J by 6 bases, with 6 bases of the junction left unmatched. CDR3 coding DNA: TGCGCCAGCAGCTCGAGGACAGGCGGTAATTCACCCCTCCACTTT. Translation: CASSSRTGGNSPLHF.

This chain uses TRBV5-4 with TRBJ1-3, with D possibly being TRBD1 (5 bases). V was clipped by 4 bases and J by 1 base, with 9 bases between them. The germline CDR1 and CDR2 sequences are SGHNT and YYREEE (reference sequence). The CDR3 runs to 14 residues. In DNA, the CDR3 is TGTGCCAGCAGCACCCGGACATCTGGAAACACCATATATTTT. Translating it yields CASSTRTSGNTIYF.

Turning to this clone: Other DNA variants within this sample encode the same CDR3. The rearrangement uses TRBV30 and TRBJ1-1, with 9 bases lining up with TRBD1. Germline V gene lookup returns CDR1 GTSNPN and CDR2 SVGIG (reference sequence). The CDR3 has 14 amino acids. The V gene end was trimmed by 2 bases and the J gene end by 1 base; junction bases not matched to a gene: 2. CDR3 residues: CAWSPGQGNTEAFF. CDR3 DNA: TGTGCCTGGAGTCCGGGACAGGGGAACACTGAAGCTTTCTTT.

This chain links TRBV2 with TRBJ2-3; no reliable D call. This CDR3 has 14 residues. Per the germline V gene, CDR1 is SNHLY and CDR2 is FYNNEI. V lost 3 bases to trimming and J lost 0 bases, with 7 bases between them. The CDR3 is CASSDVVSTDTQYF. The CDR3 DNA is TGTGCCAGCAGTGATGTAGTAAGCACAGATACGCAGTATTTT.

V gene TRBV19 combines with J gene TRBJ1-1, with D possibly matching TRBD1 (6 bases). The CDR3 extends over 13 amino acids. The germline CDR1 and CDR2 sequences are LNHDA and SQIVND (reference sequence). The germline V and J ends were trimmed by 2 bases and 4 bases, with 8 bases remaining between them. The CDR3 is CASSIWGPTEAFF. The DNA for the CDR3 is TGTGCCAGTAGTATATGGGGGCCCACTGAAGCTTTCTTT.